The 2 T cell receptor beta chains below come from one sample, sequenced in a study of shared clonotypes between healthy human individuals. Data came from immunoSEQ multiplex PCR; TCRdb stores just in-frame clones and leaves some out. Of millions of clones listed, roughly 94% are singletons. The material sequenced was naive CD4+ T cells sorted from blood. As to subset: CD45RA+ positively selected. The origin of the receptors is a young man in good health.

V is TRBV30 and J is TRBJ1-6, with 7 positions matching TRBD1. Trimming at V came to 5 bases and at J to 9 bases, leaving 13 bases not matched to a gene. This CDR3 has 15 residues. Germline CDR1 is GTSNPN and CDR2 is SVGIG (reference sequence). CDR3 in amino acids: CAWGRSDRDISPLHF. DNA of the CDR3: TGTGCCTGGGGGCGGTCAGACAGGGATATTTCACCCCTCCACTTT.

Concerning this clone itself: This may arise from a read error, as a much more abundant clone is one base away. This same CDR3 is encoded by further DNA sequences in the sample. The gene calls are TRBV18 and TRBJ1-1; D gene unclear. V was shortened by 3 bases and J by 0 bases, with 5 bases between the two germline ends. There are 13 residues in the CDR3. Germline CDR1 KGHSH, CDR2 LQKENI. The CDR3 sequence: CASSPDLNTEAFF. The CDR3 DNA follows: TGTGCCAGCTCACCGGATTTGAACACTGAAGCTTTCTTT.